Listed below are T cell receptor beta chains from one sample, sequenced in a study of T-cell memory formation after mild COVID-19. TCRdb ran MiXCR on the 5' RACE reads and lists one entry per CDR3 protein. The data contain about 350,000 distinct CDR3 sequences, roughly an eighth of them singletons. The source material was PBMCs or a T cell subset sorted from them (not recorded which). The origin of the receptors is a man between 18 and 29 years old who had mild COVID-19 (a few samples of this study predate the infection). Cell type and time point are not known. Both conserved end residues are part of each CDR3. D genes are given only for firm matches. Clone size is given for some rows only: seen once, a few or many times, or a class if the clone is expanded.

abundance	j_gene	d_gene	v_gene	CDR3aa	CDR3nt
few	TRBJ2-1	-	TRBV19	CASSPLKSYNEQFF	TGTGCCAGTAGCCCTTTGAAGTCCTACAATGAGCAGTTCTTC
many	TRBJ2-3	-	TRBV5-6	CASSLGLGGAGNTQYF	TGTGCCAGCAGCTTAGGATTGGGGGGGGCCGGGAATACGCAGTATTTT
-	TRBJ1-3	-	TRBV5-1	CASSADGGNTIYF	TGCGCCAGCAGCGCGGACGGCGGAAACACCATATATTTT
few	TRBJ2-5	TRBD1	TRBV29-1	CSAIRDSQETQYF	TGCAGCGCAATCCGGGACAGCCAAGAGACCCAGTACTTC
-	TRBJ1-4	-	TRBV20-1	CSASDPPGANEKLFF	TGCAGTGCTAGCGACCCGCCGGGCGCTAATGAAAAACTGTTTTTT
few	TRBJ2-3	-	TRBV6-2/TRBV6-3	CATYGSLGTDTQYF	TGTGCCACTTACGGCTCCCTTGGCACAGATACGCAGTATTTT
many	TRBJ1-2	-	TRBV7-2	CASSSPRVYGYTF	TGTGCCAGCAGCTCCCCCCGGGTCTATGGCTACACCTTC
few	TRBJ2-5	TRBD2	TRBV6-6	CASSYSTSGGYQETQYF	TGTGCCAGCAGTTACTCGACTAGCGGGGGGTACCAAGAGACCCAGTACTTC
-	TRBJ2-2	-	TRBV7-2	CASTFVGTGELFF	TGTGCCAGCACCTTTGTTGGCACCGGGGAGCTGTTTTTT
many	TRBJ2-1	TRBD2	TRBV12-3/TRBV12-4	CASSPTSGGDEQFF	TGTGCCAGCAGTCCCACTAGCGGGGGCGATGAGCAGTTCTTC
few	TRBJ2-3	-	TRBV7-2	CASSSAQFRTPDTQYF	TGTGCCAGCAGCTCGGCACAATTTCGGACCCCAGATACGCAGTATTTT
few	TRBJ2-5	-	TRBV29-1	CSVEDATAQETQYF	TGCAGCGTTGAAGATGCGACAGCCCAAGAGACCCAGTACTTC
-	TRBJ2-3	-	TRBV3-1	CASSPTRLVPDTQYF	TGTGCCAGCAGCCCAACCCGACTAGTCCCGGATACGCAGTATTTT
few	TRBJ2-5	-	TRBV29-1	CSVETGEWETQYF	TGCAGCGTTGAAACGGGGGAGTGGGAGACCCAGTACTTC
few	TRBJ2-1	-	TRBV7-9	CASSLRGDEQFF	TGTGCCAGCAGCTTAAGAGGTGATGAGCAGTTCTTC
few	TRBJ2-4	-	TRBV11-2	CASKEIAKNIQYF	TGTGCCAGCAAAGAAATAGCCAAAAACATTCAGTACTTC
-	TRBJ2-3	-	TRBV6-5	CASSLRDPDTQYF	TGTGCCAGCAGCCTCAGGGACCCAGATACGCAGTATTTT
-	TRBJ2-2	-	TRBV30	CAWSAGAGELFF	TGTGCCTGGAGTGCGGGGGCCGGGGAGCTGTTTTTT
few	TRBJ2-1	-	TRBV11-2	CASSLEGNRNEQFF	TGTGCCAGCAGCCTAGAGGGGAACCGCAATGAGCAGTTCTTC
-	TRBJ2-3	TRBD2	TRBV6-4	CASSDSGLASTDTQYF	TGTGCCAGCAGTGACTCCGGACTAGCTAGCACAGATACGCAGTATTTT
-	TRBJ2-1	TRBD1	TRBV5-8	CASSMLQGAFRHEQFF	TGTGCCAGCAGCATGTTACAGGGGGCGTTCAGGCATGAGCAGTTCTTC
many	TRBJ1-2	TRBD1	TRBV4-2	CASSQTGVDYGYTF	TGTGCCAGCAGCCAAACAGGGGTAGACTATGGCTACACCTTC
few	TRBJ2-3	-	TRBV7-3	CASSPNADPDTQYF	TGTGCCAGCAGCCCGAACGCCGATCCAGATACGCAGTATTTT
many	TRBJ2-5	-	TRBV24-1	CATSDIEGLGETQYF	TGTGCCACCAGTGATATCGAGGGGCTGGGGGAGACCCAGTACTTC
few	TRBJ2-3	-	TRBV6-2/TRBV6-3	CASSYRGSGRNTDTQYF	TGTGCCAGCAGTTATAGGGGTTCGGGACGGAACACAGATACGCAGTATTTT
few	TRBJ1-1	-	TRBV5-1	CASSSLPDTATEAFF	TGCGCCAGCAGTTCTCTCCCTGACACAGCCACTGAAGCTTTCTTT
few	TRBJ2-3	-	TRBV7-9	CASTERNRQSTDTQYF	TGTGCCAGCACCGAGAGGAACAGACAGAGCACAGATACGCAGTATTTT
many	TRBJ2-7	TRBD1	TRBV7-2	CASSLVDRDEQYF	TGTGCCAGCAGCTTAGTAGACAGGGACGAGCAGTACTTC
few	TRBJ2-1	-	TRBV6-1	CASRIPSYNEQFF	TGTGCCAGCAGAATACCGTCCTACAATGAGCAGTTCTTC
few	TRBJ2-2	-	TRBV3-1	CASSPGPGELFF	TGTGCCAGCAGCCCAGGTCCTGGGGAGCTGTTTTTT
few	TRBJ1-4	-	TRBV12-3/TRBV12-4	CASSLGTNGGKLFF	TGTGCCAGCAGTTTAGGGACCAACGGTGGAAAACTGTTTTTT
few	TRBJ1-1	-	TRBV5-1	CASSLDPVAEAFF	TGCGCCAGCAGCTTGGATCCTGTGGCTGAAGCTTTCTTT
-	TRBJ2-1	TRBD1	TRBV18	CASSLGQVGFNEQFF	TGTGCCAGCTCGCTGGGACAGGTAGGCTTCAATGAGCAGTTCTTC
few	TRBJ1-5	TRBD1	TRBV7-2	CASSLRGTASGSQPQHF	TGTGCCAGCAGCTTACGAGGGACAGCGTCTGGGAGTCAGCCCCAGCATTTT
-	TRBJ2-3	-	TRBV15	CATSRLPSSTDTQYF	TGTGCCACCAGCAGACTTCCCTCTAGCACAGATACGCAGTATTTT
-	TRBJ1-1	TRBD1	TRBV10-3	CAISESPGQPNTEAFF	TGTGCCATCAGTGAGTCTCCGGGACAGCCTAACACTGAAGCTTTCTTT
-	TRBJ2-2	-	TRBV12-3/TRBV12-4	CASSPQNGTGELFF	TGTGCCAGCAGCCCGCAGAATGGGACCGGGGAGCTGTTTTTT
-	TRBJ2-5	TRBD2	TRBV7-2	CASSSSGEETQYF	TGTGCCAGCAGCTCTAGCGGGGAAGAGACCCAGTACTTC
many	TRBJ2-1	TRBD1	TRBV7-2	CASSTGTARRGEQFF	TGTGCCAGCAGCACAGGGACAGCCCGAAGGGGTGAGCAGTTCTTC
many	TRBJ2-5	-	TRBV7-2	CASSFQGSRETQYF	TGTGCCAGCAGCTTCCAGGGTAGTCGAGAGACCCAGTACTTC
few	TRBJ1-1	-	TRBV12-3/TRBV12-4	CASILSNTEAFF	TGTGCCAGCATATTGAGTAACACTGAAGCTTTCTTT
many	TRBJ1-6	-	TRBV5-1	CASSWPDSPLHF	TGCGCCAGCAGCTGGCCTGATTCACCCCTCCACTTT
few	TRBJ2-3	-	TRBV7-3	CASSRDNTDTQYF	TGTGCCAGCAGTCGGGACAACACAGATACGCAGTATTTT
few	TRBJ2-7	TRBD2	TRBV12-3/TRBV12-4	CASSPYFAGGSYEQYF	TGTGCCAGCAGCCCCTACTTTGCGGGGGGTTCCTACGAGCAGTACTTC
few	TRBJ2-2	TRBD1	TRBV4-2	CASSQTDRARNTGELFF	TGTGCCAGCAGCCAAACCGACAGGGCGCGAAACACCGGGGAGCTGTTTTTT
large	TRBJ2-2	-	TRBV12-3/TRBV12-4	CASTHLRNINTGELFF	TGTGCCAGCACACACCTTCGGAACATCAACACCGGGGAGCTGTTTTTT